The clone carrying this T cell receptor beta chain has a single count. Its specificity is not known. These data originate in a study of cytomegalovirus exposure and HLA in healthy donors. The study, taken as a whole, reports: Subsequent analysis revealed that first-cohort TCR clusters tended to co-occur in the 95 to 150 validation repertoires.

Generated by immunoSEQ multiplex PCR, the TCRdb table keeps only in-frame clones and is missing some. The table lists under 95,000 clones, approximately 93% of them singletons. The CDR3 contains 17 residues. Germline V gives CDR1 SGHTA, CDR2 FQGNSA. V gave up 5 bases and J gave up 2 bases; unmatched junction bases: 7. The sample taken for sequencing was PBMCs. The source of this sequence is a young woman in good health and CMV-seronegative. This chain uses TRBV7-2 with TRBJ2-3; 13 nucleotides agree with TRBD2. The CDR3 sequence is CASSTRLAGGPTDTQYF. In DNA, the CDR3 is TGTGCCAGCAGCACGCGACTAGCGGGGGGACCCACAGATACGCAGTATTTT.